The table lists the clone carrying this TCR beta chain with many counts. What it recognizes is unknown. From PBMCs, CD4+ and CD8+ T cells were sorted. As the sequencing template, cDNA was produced by extracting RNA and reverse transcribing it. Method: immunoSEQ multiplex PCR; TCRdb's copy keeps in-frame clones and lacks some. The sample shows under 250,000 clones, approximately 53% of them seen only once. This entry comes from a study of CD8+ T cells in alopecia areata. Notes on the study in general: Clonality exceeded that of normal scalp in lesional scalp, most notably in alopecia totalis/universalis.

The source material was CD8+ T cells sorted from blood. This TCR was recovered from a human donor in good health.

The CDR3 region has the DNA TGTGCCAGCAGCTTAAGGGCAGCCGACTATGGCTACACCTTC. It yields the protein CASSLRAADYGYTF. The chain links TRBV4-2 to TRBJ1-2; D is undetermined. The germline V gene encodes CDR1 LGHNA and CDR2 YNFKEQ. V lost 5 bases to trimming and J lost 3 bases, with 13 bases between them. The CDR3 is made up of 14 amino acids.